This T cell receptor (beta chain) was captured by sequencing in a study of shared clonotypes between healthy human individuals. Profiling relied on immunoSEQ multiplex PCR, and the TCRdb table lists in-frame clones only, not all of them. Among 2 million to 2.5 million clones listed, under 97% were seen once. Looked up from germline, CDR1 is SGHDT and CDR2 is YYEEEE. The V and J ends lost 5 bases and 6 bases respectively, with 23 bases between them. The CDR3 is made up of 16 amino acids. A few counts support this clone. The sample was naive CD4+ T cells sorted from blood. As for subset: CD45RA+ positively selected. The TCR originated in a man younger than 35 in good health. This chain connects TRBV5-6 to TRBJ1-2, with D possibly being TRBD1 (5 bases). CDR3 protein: CASRRGTLRSLDGYTF. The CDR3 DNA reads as TGTGCCAGCAGGCGGGGGACCCTTCGTAGTCTCGATGGCTACACCTTC. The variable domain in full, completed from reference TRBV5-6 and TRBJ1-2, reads DAGVTQSPTHLIKTRGQQVTLRCSPKSGHDTVSWYQQALGQGPQFIFQYYEEEERQRGNFPDRFSGHQFPNYSSELNVNALLLGDSALYLCASRRGTLRSLDGYTFGSGTRLTVV.